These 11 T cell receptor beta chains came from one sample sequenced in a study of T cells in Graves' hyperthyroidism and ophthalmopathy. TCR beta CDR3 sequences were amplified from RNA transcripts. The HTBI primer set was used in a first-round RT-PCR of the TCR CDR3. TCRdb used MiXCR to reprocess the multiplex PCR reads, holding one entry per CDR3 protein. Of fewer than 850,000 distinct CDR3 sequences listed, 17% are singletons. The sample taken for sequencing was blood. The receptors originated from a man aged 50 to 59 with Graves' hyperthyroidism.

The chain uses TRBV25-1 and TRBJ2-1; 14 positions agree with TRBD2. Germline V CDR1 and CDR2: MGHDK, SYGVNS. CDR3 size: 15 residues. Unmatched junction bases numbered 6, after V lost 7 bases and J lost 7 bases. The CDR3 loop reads CASTGLAGGGNEQFF. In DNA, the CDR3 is TGTGCCAGCACTGGACTAGCGGGAGGTGGTAATGAGCAGTTCTTC.

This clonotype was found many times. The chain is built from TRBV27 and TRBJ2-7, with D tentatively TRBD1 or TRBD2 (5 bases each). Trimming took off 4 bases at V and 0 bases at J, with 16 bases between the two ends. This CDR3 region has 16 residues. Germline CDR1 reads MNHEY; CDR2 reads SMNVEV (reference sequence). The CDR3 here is CASSSSRDGPSYEQYF. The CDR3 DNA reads TGTGCCAGCAGTTCTTCACGGGACGGACCCTCCTACGAGCAGTACTTC.

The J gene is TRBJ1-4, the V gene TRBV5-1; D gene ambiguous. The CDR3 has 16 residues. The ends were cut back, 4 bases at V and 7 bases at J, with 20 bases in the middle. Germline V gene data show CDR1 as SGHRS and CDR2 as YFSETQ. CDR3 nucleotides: TGCGCCAGCAGCCCAAGACGGACGGTGGGGAGTGAAAAACTGTTTTTT. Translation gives CASSPRRTVGSEKLFF. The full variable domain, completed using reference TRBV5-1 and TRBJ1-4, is KAGVTQTPRYLIKTRGQQVTLSCSPISGHRSVSWYQQTPGQGLQFLFEYFSETQRNKGNFPGRFSGRQFSNSRSEMNVSTLELGDSALYLCASSPRRTVGSEKLFFGSGTQLSVL.

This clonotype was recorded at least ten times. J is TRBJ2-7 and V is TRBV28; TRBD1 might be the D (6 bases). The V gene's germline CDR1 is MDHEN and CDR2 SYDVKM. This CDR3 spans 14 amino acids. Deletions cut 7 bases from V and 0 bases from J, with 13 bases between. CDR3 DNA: TGTGCCAGCATCCGAACAGGGACCTCCTACGAGCAGTACTTC. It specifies CASIRTGTSYEQYF.

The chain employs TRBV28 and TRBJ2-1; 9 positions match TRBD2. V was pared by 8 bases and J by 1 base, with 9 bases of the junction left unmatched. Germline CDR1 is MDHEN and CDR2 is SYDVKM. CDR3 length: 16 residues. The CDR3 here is CASRFASGISYNEQFF. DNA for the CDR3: TGTGCCAGCCGCTTCGCTAGCGGGATTTCCTACAATGAGCAGTTCTTC.

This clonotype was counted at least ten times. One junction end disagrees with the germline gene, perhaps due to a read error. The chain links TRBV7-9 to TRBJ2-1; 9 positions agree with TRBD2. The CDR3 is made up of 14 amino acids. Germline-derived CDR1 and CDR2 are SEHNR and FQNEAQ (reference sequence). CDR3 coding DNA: TGTGCCACCAGCGGGAGGACGGCCTACAATGAGCAGTTCTTC. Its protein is CATSGRTAYNEQFF.

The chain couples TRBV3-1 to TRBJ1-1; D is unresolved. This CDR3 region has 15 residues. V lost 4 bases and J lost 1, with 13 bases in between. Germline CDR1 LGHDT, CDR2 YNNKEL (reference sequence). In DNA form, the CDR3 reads TGTGCCAGCAGCCCAGTATCCCGGGCGAACACTGAAGCTTTCTTT. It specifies CASSPVSRANTEAFF.

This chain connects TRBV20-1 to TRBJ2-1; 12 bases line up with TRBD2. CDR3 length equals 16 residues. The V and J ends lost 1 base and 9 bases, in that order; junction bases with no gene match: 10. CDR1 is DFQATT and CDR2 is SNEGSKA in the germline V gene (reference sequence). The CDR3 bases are TGCAGTGCTAGAGGGGCTAGCGGGAGGGCCGGGGGTGAGCAGTTCTTC. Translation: CSARGASGRAGGEQFF.

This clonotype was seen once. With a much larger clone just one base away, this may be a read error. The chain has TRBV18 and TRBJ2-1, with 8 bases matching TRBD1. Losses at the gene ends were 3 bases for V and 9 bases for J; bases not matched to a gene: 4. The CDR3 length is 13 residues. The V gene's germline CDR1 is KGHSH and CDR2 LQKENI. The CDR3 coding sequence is TGTGCCAGCTCACCTCTACAGGGGGTTGAGCAGTTCTTC. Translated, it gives CASSPLQGVEQFF.

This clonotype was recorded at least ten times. The CDR3 DNA sequence: TGTGCCAGCAGTGAAAATGTTGGCAGCGACCAAGAGACCCAGTACTTC. Translated: CASSENVGSDQETQYF. V gene TRBV2 combines with J gene TRBJ2-5; no reliable D call. The CDR3 loop spans 16 amino acids. Germline V CDR1 and CDR2: SNHLY, FYNNEI. With 2 bases removed from V and 0 bases from J, the gap between germline ends came to 13 bases.

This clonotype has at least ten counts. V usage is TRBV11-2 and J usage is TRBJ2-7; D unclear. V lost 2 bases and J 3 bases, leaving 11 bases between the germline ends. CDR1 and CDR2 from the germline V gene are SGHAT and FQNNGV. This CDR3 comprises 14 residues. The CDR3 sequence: CASSLPGLNYEQYF. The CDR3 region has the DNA TGTGCCAGCAGCTTACCGGGTCTCAACTACGAGCAGTACTTC.